This record covers a single T cell receptor (beta chain). V lost 5 bases, J lost 7 bases, and 5 bases stayed unmatched. The germline CDR1 and CDR2 sequences are SQVTM and ANQGSEA. The CDR3 is 12 amino acids. The use of a sample-barcoded 5' primer and a J-beta primer mix characterized a second PCR of roughly 6 to 11 cycles. Template switching added a 12-random-nucleotide identifier to every cDNA molecule. TCRdb used MiXCR to reprocess the 5' RACE reads, holding one entry per CDR3 protein. The top ten clones hold about 30% of a sample with a few hundred thousand distinct CDR3 sequences, 27% of them seen once. The sample originates from a study of blood T cells in healthy people across ages.

The clonotype originates from a woman in her 70s in good health. The chain is built from TRBV29-1 and TRBJ1-5, with 7 bases lining up with TRBD1. Specimen: blood. The CDR3 spells CSVRQGRQPQHF. In DNA form, the CDR3 reads TGCAGCGTTCGACAGGGACGCCAGCCCCAGCATTTT.